This T cell receptor beta chain was sequenced in a study of blood T cell repertoires in COVID-19. On the study more broadly: The analysed material was cDNA or gDNA that came from T cells, B-cell-depleted T cells, or PBMCs.

Assay used: immunoSEQ multiplex PCR; TCRdb lists only in-frame clones, some missing. The sample holds 140,000 to 150,000 clones, 80% seen once. The CDR3 covers 12 residues. Trimming removed 4 bases at V and 6 bases at J, with 7 bases between. What was sequenced was peripheral blood. The gene calls are TRBV12-3 or TRBV12-4 and TRBJ1-5; unclear D gene. The sequence came from a woman aged 45-59 years with acute or convalescent COVID-19. The CDR3 protein is CASSSHSQPQHF. DNA for the CDR3: TGTGCCAGCAGTTCCCACAGTCAGCCCCAGCATTTT.